The 7 T cell receptor beta chains given below trace back to one sample, sequenced in a study of cytomegalovirus exposure and HLA in healthy donors. Both 60 Vbeta primers and 13 Jbeta primers went into the PCR. Produced via immunoSEQ multiplex PCR; TCRdb's table is partial and in-frame only. The data hold roughly 110,000 clones, with 70% to 80% observed a single time. The specimen sequenced was PBMCs. These receptors were taken from a man in his sixties in good health and CMV-seronegative.

V usage is TRBV19 and J usage is TRBJ1-4, with a weak D call TRBD1 (5 bases). Germline V gene data show CDR1 as LNHDA and CDR2 as SQIVND (reference sequence). With 4 bases removed from V and 1 base from J, the gap between germline ends came to 16 bases. CDR3 length: 17 amino acids. CDR3 in DNA: TGTGCCAGTAGTAGCGACAGACCCGGGGGAACTAATGAAAAACTGTTTTTT. As protein: CASSSDRPGGTNEKLFF.

The V and J genes are TRBV27 and TRBJ1-1; D unresolved. This CDR3 region has 13 residues. Germline assignment: CDR1 MNHEY and CDR2 SMNVEV (reference sequence). The ends were cut back, 6 bases at V and 9 bases at J, with 17 bases in the middle. The CDR3 sequence is CASRQEVTGKAFF. In nucleotides, the CDR3 is TGTGCCAGCAGGCAGGAGGTTACCGGTAAAGCTTTCTTT.

This clone appeared a few times. The chain is built from TRBV19 and TRBJ2-7, with a possible D match to TRBD1 (5 bases). The germline CDR1 and CDR2 sequences are LNHDA and SQIVND (reference sequence). V lost 5 bases, J lost 3 bases, and 14 bases lay in between. The CDR3 covers 14 residues. CDR3 bases: TGTGCCAGTAGTCCGCGAGCGACAGTCTACGAGCAGTACGTC. As protein: CASSPRATVYEQYV.

This clone was seen a handful of times. The chain has TRBV29-1 and TRBJ1-2; D is ambiguous. Germline V gene sequence: CDR1 SQVTM, CDR2 ANQGSEA. The V gene lost 0 bases and the J gene lost 4 bases, with 12 bases spanning the gap. The CDR3 covers 14 residues. CDR3 in DNA: TGCAGCGTTGAAGATTTCACCGCGGGCTATGGCTACACCTTC. Protein: CSVEDFTAGYGYTF.

J is TRBJ2-3 and V is TRBV2, with TRBD2 identical over 8 bases. V was clipped by 6 bases and J by 0 bases; unmatched bases: 5. In germline, CDR1 is SNHLY, CDR2 FYNNEI. The CDR3 consists of 15 residues. CDR3 nucleotide sequence: TGTGCCAGCAGCCGTAGCGGGACTAGCACAGATACGCAGTATTTT. Protein sequence: CASSRSGTSTDTQYF.

The chain links TRBV4-1 to TRBJ2-6; 13 positions match TRBD2. The junction had 12 bases not matched to a gene; V was cut back by 4 bases and J by 3 bases. The germline CDR1 and CDR2 sequences are MGHRA and YSYEKL. This CDR3 is 20 amino acids long. For the CDR3, the DNA is TGCGCCAGCAGCCCGATACAATCCGGGACTAGCGGGGATGGGGCCAACGTCCTGACTTTC. Protein sequence: CASSPIQSGTSGDGANVLTF.

V usage is TRBV5-5 and J usage is TRBJ2-7, with TRBD2 matching over 9 bases. The CDR3 spans 18 residues. Germline loops: CDR1 SGHKS, CDR2 YYEKEE (reference sequence). Trimming took 0 bases from V and 5 from J; bases not matched to a gene: 15. This chain's CDR3 is CASSLAPARAGGQDEQYV. The CDR3, as DNA: TGTGCCAGCAGCTTGGCCCCAGCCAGGGCGGGGGGGCAGGACGAGCAGTACGTC.